This T cell receptor (beta chain) was profiled in a study of technical replicates of blood from four donors. Sequenced by immunoSEQ multiplex PCR; TCRdb stores in-frame clones only, minus some. This sample has 80,000 to 85,000 clones, with 70% to 90% found just once. This CDR3 comprises 13 residues. With 8 bases removed from V and 3 bases from J, the gap between germline ends came to 13 bases. Germline V CDR1 and CDR2: MNHEY, SVGAGI. The sequence derives from a human donor in good health. This chain connects TRBV6-5 to TRBJ2-5, with D perhaps matching TRBD2 (6 bases). Sequenced: T cells isolated from PBMCs. This CDR3 is CASRGLAKETQYF. CDR3 nucleotide sequence: TGTGCCAGCCGAGGCCTAGCGAAAGAGACCCAGTACTTC.